The sequence of this T cell receptor beta chain was determined in a study of blood T cell repertoires in COVID-19. Study summary: Some COVID-19 samples were acute and others convalescent; all came from the United States, Italy and Spain.

The CDR3 spans 14 residues. The V gene end was trimmed by 4 bases and the J gene end by 1 base; junction bases not matched to a gene: 3. Germline CDR1 is SGHRS and CDR2 is YFSETQ. In regard to this clone: Other DNA sequences within the sample encode an identical CDR3.

Authors' methods: Amplification with reference gene primers provided the estimates of nucleated cell counts. Clones were sequenced by immunoSEQ multiplex PCR, and TCRdb holds only the in-frame ones, with some missing. For V, J and clone size, that table is used; D and trimming come from the DNA. The table includes approximately 250,000 clones, roughly 88% detected once. The source of this sequence is a man in his thirties or forties who had recovered from COVID-19. Sequenced input: peripheral blood. The genes are TRBV5-1 and TRBJ2-5, with TRBD1 identical over 8 bases. The CDR3 nucleotides read TGCGCCAGCAGCATAGGACAGGGCCAAGAGACCCAGTACTTC. Encoded protein: CASSIGQGQETQYF.